One and the same sample provided the 21 T cell receptor beta chains below, sequenced in a study of post-analysis software for immune sequencing data. TCR beta cDNA libraries had unique molecular identifiers. TCRdb reanalysed the PCR reads using MiXCR and keeps one entry per CDR3 protein. The sample has roughly 650,000 distinct CDR3 sequences; 55% to 60% are singletons. These TCRs are of unknown antigen specificity. General study findings and limits: TRBV segments more frequent in patients than in controls numbered five and included TRBV5-6, TRBV5-1 and TRBV20-1.

The material sequenced was blood. All receptors come from a girl aged 2 to 9 with multiple sclerosis.

This clonotype has a single count. J is TRBJ1-5 and V is TRBV12-3 or TRBV12-4; 8 bases are a match to TRBD1. The CDR3 totals 14 residues. The J segment lost 2 bases and the V segment lost 9 bases, leaving 6 bases of the junction unmatched. The CDR3 here is CASRWGQGNQPQHF. CDR3 in DNA: TGTGCCAGTCGGTGGGGACAGGGCAATCAGCCCCAGCATTTT.

The chain has TRBV10-3 and TRBJ1-1; no clear D gene. Germline values: CDR1 ENHRY, CDR2 SYGVKD. Trimming pared 4 bases from V and 0 bases from J, leaving 12 bases between. The CDR3 spans 15 residues. The CDR3 DNA reads as TGTGCCATCAGTGTTGAGGGAGGCATGAACACTGAAGCTTTCTTT. This gives the protein CAISVEGGMNTEAFF.

The chain couples TRBV28 to TRBJ2-7; perhaps TRBD2 as D (5 bases). With 4 bases removed from V and 4 bases from J, the gap between germline ends came to 11 bases. The CDR3 has 13 amino acids. Germline CDR1 is MDHEN and CDR2 is SYDVKM. CDR3 region: CASSSYGIYEQYF. The CDR3, as DNA: TGTGCCAGCAGTTCCTACGGGATTTACGAGCAGTACTTC. The full variable domain, with the rest looked up from reference TRBV28 and TRBJ2-7, is DVKVTQSSRYLVKRTGEKVFLECVQDMDHENMFWYRQDPGLGLRLIYFSYDVKMKEKGDIPEGYSVSREKKERFSLILESASTNQTSMYLCASSSYGIYEQYFGPGTRLTVT.

The V gene is TRBV29-1, the J gene TRBJ1-1, with a tentative D call TRBD1 (5 bases). The CDR3 covers 14 residues. The germline V and J ends were trimmed by 4 bases and 5 bases, with 17 bases remaining between them. Germline loops: CDR1 SQVTM, CDR2 ANQGSEA. The CDR3 loop is CSVVRQGTDTEAFF. CDR3 DNA: TGCAGCGTTGTTAGGCAGGGCACGGATACTGAAGCTTTCTTT.

This clonotype has only one observation. V usage is TRBV5-1 and J usage is TRBJ2-3; 8 bases align to TRBD1. The CDR3 is 14 residues long. Trimming removed 3 bases from V and 5 bases from J; junction bases left unmatched: 5. The germline CDR1 and CDR2 sequences are SGHRS and YFSETQ. The CDR3 region is CASSSDRVIDTQYF. The CDR3 coding sequence is TGCGCCAGCAGCTCGGACAGGGTGATAGATACGCAGTATTTT.

J is TRBJ2-5 and V is TRBV7-6, with a possible D match to TRBD2 (6 bases). With 2 bases removed from V and 1 base from J, the gap between germline ends came to 11 bases. Germline assignment: CDR1 SGHVS and CDR2 FNYEAQ. This CDR3 contains 15 residues. CDR3 DNA: TGTGCCAGCAGCTTATTTATTAGCGGCCAAGAGACCCAGTACTTC. Translated: CASSLFISGQETQYF.

The chain combines TRBV5-1 with TRBJ2-7; 9 bases match TRBD2. Germline CDR1 SGHRS, CDR2 YFSETQ. Losses at the gene ends were 0 bases for V and 1 base for J; bases not matched to a gene: 5. CDR3 length: 16 residues. CDR3 DNA: TGCGCCAGCAGCTTGGATTGGACTAGCGCATCCTACGAGCAGTACTTC. This encodes CASSLDWTSASYEQYF. Drawing the rest from reference TRBV5-1 and TRBJ2-7, the complete variable domain is KAGVTQTPRYLIKTRGQQVTLSCSPISGHRSVSWYQQTPGQGLQFLFEYFSETQRNKGNFPGRFSGRQFSNSRSEMNVSTLELGDSALYLCASSLDWTSASYEQYFGPGTRLTVT.

The chain uses TRBV4-1 and TRBJ2-3; maybe TRBD2 (6 bases). The CDR3 spans 18 residues. V was clipped by 0 bases and J by 0 bases, with 16 bases between them. CDR1 is MGHRA, CDR2 YSYEKL, per germline. The CDR3: CASSQDPGAPTSTDTQYF. The CDR3, as DNA: TGCGCCAGCAGCCAAGATCCGGGAGCACCAACTAGCACAGATACGCAGTATTTT.

There are a few counts of this clonotype. The V call is TRBV6-6, the J call TRBJ1-1; tentatively, D is TRBD1 (5 bases). V shed 4 bases and J shed 4 bases, with 10 bases lying between them. CDR1 and CDR2 from the germline V gene are MNHNY and SVGAGI (reference sequence). This CDR3 contains 13 residues. CDR3 in DNA: TGTGCCAGCAGTTTTGCGGGGGGCACTGAAGCTTTCTTT. Protein sequence: CASSFAGGTEAFF.

This clonotype turned up a few times. The chain carries TRBV5-1 and TRBJ2-3, with D possibly TRBD1 on 6 matching bases. V was shortened by 7 bases and J by 0 bases, with 18 bases between the two germline ends. The germline CDR1 and CDR2 sequences are SGHRS and YFSETQ. The length of the CDR3 is 16 residues. The CDR3: CASRLGQHSSTDTQYF. The CDR3 DNA reads TGCGCCAGCCGGTTAGGACAGCACTCTAGCACAGATACGCAGTATTTT.

The chain joins TRBV4-3 to TRBJ2-1, with 9 nucleotides matching TRBD2. The CDR3 totals 17 residues. In germline, CDR1 is LGHNA, CDR2 YSLEER. The junction had 8 bases not matched to a gene; V was cut back by 1 base and J by 4 bases. In DNA, the CDR3 is TGCGCCAGCAGCCAAGTCGTCGCGGGGGGGACATACAATGAGCAGTTCTTC. Its protein is CASSQVVAGGTYNEQFF.

The chain links TRBV10-1 to TRBJ2-5; weak D call: TRBD2 (5 bases). The germline V and J ends were trimmed by 3 bases and 5 bases, with 16 bases remaining between them. The length of the CDR3 is 15 residues. CDR1 is WNHNN, CDR2 SYGVQD, per germline (reference sequence). The CDR3: CASSDPGTRPETQYF. The CDR3, as DNA: TGCGCCAGCAGTGATCCCGGCACTAGGCCGGAGACCCAGTACTTC.

The chain carries TRBV29-1 and TRBJ2-5; unclear D gene. The CDR3 has 11 amino acids. CDR1 is SQVTM, CDR2 ANQGSEA, per germline. V dropped 7 bases and J dropped 2 bases, with 8 bases sitting between them. This chain's CDR3 is CSAGEQETQYF. The CDR3, as DNA: TGCAGCGCCGGAGAGCAAGAGACCCAGTACTTC.

The chain is built from TRBV20-1 and TRBJ2-3; 8 nucleotides match TRBD2. CDR1 and CDR2 (germline): DFQATT, SNEGSKA (reference sequence). This CDR3 has 13 residues. The V gene end was trimmed by 3 bases and the J gene end by 4 bases; junction bases not matched to a gene: 3. Here the CDR3 DNA reads TGCAGTGCTAGTTCGGGAGGGTCAGATACGCAGTATTTT. This sequence encodes CSASSGGSDTQYF.

This chain connects TRBV20-1 to TRBJ1-2, with D unclear. With 3 bases removed from V and 0 bases from J, the gap between germline ends came to 8 bases. The CDR3 is 13 amino acids. Per germline, CDR1 DFQATT and CDR2 SNEGSKA (reference sequence). Written as DNA, the CDR3 is TGCAGTGCTAGGGGTGGAGCTAACTATGGCTACACCTTC. Amino acids: CSARGGANYGYTF.

The chain is built from TRBV5-1 and TRBJ2-4, with D hard to call. The CDR3 runs to 14 residues. Germline V gives CDR1 SGHRS, CDR2 YFSETQ. Trimming cost V 2 bases and J 5 bases, with 11 bases left between them. CDR3 amino acids: CASSLESPENIQYF. CDR3 bases: TGCGCCAGCAGCTTAGAAAGCCCAGAAAACATTCAGTACTTC.

The chain carries TRBV3-1 and TRBJ2-4; D remains unclear. Trimming shortened V by 3 bases and J by 13 bases, and 13 bases separated the two germline ends. The CDR3 contains 12 residues. CDR1 LGHDT and CDR2 YNNKEL come from the germline V gene (reference sequence). CDR3 amino acids: CASSHRTDAQYF. Written as DNA, the CDR3 is TGTGCCAGCAGCCACCGGACGGATGCCCAGTACTTC.

V is TRBV7-2 and J is TRBJ2-1; TRBD2 matches 11 bases. The CDR3 is 16 amino acids. Germline-derived CDR1 and CDR2 are SGHTA and FQGNSA. V shed 1 base and J 5 bases; nucleotides not matched to a gene: 4. The CDR3: CASSLVATSGNNEQFF. DNA for the CDR3: TGTGCCAGCAGCTTAGTAGCGACTAGCGGGAACAATGAGCAGTTCTTC.

This chain connects TRBV6-5 to TRBJ2-1; 10 bases are a match to TRBD1. Germline CDR1 and CDR2: MNHEY and SVGAGI. The CDR3 is made up of 15 amino acids. Trimming removed 4 bases from V and 8 bases from J; junction bases left unmatched: 8. The DNA for the CDR3 is TGTGCCAGCAGTTTACCGGGACAGGGGACCGATGAGCAGTTCTTC. As protein: CASSLPGQGTDEQFF.

The rearrangement joins TRBV11-2 to TRBJ2-7; D is uncertain. V lost 0 bases to trimming and J lost 0 bases, with 9 bases between them. Germline CDR1 SGHAT, CDR2 FQNNGV. The CDR3 is 15 residues long. CDR3 bases: TGTGCCAGCAGCTTAGATCCCGGACCCTCCTACGAGCAGTACTTC. It yields the protein CASSLDPGPSYEQYF.

There are a few counts of this clonotype. This chain links TRBV12-3 or TRBV12-4 with TRBJ1-2; D is possibly TRBD1 (5 bases). This CDR3 comprises 12 residues. Trimming cost V 4 bases and J 4 bases, with 7 bases left between them. The CDR3 DNA follows: TGTGCCAGCAGTTCGGACACCTATGGCTACACCTTC. Protein product: CASSSDTYGYTF.